The sequence of this T cell receptor (beta chain) was determined in a study of T-cell memory formation after mild COVID-19. TCRdb used MiXCR to reprocess the 5' RACE reads, holding one entry per CDR3 protein. The data hold about 540,000 distinct CDR3 sequences, with over 20% observed a single time. The source of this sequence is an adult woman who had mild COVID-19 (a few samples of this study predate the infection). Cell type and time point are not known. Sequencing used PBMCs or a T cell subset sorted from them (not recorded which).

CDR3 region: CSARDGGGPTDTQYF. The CDR3 DNA reads as TGCAGTGCTAGAGACGGCGGGGGCCCCACAGATACGCAGTATTTT. The chain carries TRBV20-1 and TRBJ2-3; tentative D call: TRBD2 (7 bases). The ends were cut back, 0 bases at V and 2 bases at J, with 12 bases in the middle. Germline V gene data show CDR1 as DFQATT and CDR2 as SNEGSKA (reference sequence). This CDR3 is 15 amino acids long.